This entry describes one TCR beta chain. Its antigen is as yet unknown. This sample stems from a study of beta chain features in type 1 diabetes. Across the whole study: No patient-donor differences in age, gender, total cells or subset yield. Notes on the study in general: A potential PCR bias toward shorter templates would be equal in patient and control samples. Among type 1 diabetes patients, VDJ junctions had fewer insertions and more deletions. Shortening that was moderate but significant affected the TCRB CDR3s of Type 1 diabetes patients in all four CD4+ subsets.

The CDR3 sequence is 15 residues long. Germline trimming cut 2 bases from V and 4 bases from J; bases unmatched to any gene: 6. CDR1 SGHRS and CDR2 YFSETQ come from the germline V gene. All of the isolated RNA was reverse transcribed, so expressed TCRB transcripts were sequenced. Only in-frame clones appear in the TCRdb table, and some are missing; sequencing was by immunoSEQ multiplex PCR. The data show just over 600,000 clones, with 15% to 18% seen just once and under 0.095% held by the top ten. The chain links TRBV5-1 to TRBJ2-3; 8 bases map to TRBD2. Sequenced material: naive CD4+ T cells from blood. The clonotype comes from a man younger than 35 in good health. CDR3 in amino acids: CASSFGSGRADTQYF. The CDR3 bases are TGCGCCAGCAGCTTCGGGAGCGGGAGAGCAGATACGCAGTATTTT.